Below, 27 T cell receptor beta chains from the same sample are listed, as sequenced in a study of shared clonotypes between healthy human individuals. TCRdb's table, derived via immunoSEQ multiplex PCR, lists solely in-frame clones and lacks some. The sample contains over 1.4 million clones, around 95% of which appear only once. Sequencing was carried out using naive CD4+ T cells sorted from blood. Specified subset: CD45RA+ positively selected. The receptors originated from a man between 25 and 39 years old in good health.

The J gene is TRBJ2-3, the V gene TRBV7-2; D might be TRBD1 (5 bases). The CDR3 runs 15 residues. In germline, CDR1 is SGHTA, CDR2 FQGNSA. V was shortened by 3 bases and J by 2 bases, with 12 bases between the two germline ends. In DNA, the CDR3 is TGTGCCAGCAGCTTTGGGGCTAGGCACACAGATACGCAGTATTTT. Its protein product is CASSFGARHTDTQYF.

The CDR3 protein is CASTLLGTGQGGKLFF. In DNA, the CDR3 is TGCGCCAGCACCCTACTGGGGACGGGACAGGGAGGAAAACTGTTTTTT. The rearrangement uses TRBV5-1 and TRBJ1-4; 9 positions match TRBD1. V was clipped by 6 bases and J by 10 bases; unmatched bases: 16. This CDR3 has 16 amino acids. Looked up from germline, CDR1 is SGHRS and CDR2 is YFSETQ.

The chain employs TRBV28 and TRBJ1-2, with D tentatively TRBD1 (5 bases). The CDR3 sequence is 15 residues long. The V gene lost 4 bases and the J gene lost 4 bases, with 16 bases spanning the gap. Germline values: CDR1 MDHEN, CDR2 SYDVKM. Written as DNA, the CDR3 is TGTGCCAGCAGTTCCCGCAGGGATATGGCCTATGGCTACACCTTC. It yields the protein CASSSRRDMAYGYTF.

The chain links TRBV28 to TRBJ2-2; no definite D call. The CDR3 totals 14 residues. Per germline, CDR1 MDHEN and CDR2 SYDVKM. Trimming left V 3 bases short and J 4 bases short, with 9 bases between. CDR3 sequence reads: CASSFVESTGELFF. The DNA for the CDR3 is TGTGCCAGCAGTTTCGTAGAATCCACCGGGGAGCTGTTTTTT.

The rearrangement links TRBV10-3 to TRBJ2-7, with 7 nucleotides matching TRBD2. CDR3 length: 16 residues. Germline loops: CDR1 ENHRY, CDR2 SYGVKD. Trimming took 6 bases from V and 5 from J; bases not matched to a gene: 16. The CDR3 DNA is TGTGCCATCAGACCGGGGGGTGGAGGGGCCTTTAACGAGCAGTACTTC. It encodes CAIRPGGGGAFNEQYF.

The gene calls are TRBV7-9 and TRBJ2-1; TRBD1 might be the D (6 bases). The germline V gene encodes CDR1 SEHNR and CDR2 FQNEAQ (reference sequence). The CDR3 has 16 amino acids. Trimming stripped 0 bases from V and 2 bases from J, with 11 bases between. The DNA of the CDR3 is TGTGCCAGCAGCTTAGCGGGGGCGGGCACCTACAATGAGCAGTTCTTC. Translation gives CASSLAGAGTYNEQFF.

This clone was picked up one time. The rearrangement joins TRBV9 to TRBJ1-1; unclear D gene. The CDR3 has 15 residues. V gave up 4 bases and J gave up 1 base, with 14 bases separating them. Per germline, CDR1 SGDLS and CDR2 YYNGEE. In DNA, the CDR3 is TGTGCCAGCAGCATCGGAGGATTTCGGAACACTGAAGCTTTCTTT. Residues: CASSIGGFRNTEAFF.

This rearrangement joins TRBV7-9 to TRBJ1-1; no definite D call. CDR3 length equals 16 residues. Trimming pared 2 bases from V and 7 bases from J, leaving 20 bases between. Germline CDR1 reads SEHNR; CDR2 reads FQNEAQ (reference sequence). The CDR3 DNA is TGTGCCAGCAGCTTAATATCCCGGTTGTGGGGTGATGAAGCTTTCTTT. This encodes CASSLISRLWGDEAFF.

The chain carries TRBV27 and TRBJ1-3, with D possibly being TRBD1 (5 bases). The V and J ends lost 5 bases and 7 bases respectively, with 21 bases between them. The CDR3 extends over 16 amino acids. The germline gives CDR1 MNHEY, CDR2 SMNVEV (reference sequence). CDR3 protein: CASSPAGLLSPNTIYF. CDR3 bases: TGTGCCAGCAGTCCGGCGGGACTATTGAGTCCCAACACCATATATTTT.

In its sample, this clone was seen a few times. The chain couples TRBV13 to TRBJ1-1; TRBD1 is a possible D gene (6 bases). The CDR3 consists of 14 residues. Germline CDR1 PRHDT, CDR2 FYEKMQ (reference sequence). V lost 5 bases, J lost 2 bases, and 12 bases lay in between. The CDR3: CASSPGTLNTEAFF. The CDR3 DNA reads TGTGCCAGCAGCCCCGGGACACTCAACACTGAAGCTTTCTTT.

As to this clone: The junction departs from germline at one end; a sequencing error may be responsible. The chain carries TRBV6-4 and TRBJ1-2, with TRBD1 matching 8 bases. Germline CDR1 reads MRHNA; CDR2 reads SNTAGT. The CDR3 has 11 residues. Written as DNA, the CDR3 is TGTGCCAGCAGTGTCCCGGGACAGGAAGACTTC. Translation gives CASSVPGQEDF.

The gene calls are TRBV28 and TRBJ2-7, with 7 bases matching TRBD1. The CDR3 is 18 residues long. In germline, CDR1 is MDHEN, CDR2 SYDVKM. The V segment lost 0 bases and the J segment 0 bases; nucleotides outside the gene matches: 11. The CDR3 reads CASSLWTGTDQGSYEQYF. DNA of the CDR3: TGTGCCAGCAGTTTATGGACAGGGACAGACCAAGGCTCCTACGAGCAGTACTTC.

CDR3 protein: CASSVAVPGYGYTF. The CDR3 nucleotides are TGTGCCAGCAGCGTGGCCGTACCGGGGTATGGCTACACCTTC. This rearrangement joins TRBV9 to TRBJ1-2; unclear D gene. This CDR3 spans 14 amino acids. The V and J ends lost 2 bases and 5 bases respectively, with 13 bases between them. CDR1 is SGDLS and CDR2 is YYNGEE in the germline V gene.

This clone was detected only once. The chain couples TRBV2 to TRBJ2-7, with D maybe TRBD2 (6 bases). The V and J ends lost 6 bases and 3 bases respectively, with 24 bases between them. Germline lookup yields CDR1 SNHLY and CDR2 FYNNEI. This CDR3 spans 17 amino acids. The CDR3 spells CASSHTPPGDPRYEQYF. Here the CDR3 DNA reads TGTGCCAGCAGCCACACACCCCCGGGGGATCCCCGCTACGAGCAGTACTTC.

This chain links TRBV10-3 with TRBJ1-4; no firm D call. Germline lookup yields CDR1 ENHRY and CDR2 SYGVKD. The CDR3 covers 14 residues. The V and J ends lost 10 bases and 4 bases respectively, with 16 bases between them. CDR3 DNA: TGTGCCACCGGCCCCTCGACTGGTAATGAAAAACTGTTTTTT. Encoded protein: CATGPSTGNEKLFF.

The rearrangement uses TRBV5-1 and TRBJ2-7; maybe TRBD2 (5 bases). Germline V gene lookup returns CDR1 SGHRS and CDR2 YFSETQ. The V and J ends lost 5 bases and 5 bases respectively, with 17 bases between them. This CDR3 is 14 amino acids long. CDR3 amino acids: CASRPGLELDEQYF. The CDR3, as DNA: TGCGCCAGCAGACCAGGACTGGAATTAGACGAGCAGTACTTC.

This CDR3 is CASSRPPRSYNEQFF. CDR3 DNA sequence: TGTGCCAGCAGCAGACCTCCGCGCTCCTACAATGAGCAGTTCTTC. The chain links TRBV27 to TRBJ2-1; D uncertain. V lost 6 bases and J lost 0, with 12 bases in between. Germline values: CDR1 MNHEY, CDR2 SMNVEV (reference sequence). CDR3 length: 15 residues.

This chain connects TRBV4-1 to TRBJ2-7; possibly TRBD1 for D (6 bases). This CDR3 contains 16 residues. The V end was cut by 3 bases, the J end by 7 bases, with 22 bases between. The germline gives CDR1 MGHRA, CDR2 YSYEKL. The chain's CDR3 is CASSHPGKDPRGEQYF. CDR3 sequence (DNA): TGCGCCAGCAGCCACCCCGGGAAGGACCCCAGGGGAGAGCAGTACTTC.

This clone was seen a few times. CDR3 sequence: CASSSTGSNQPQHF. CDR3 bases: TGTGCCAGCAGTTCGACTGGGAGCAATCAGCCCCAGCATTTT. The chain couples TRBV27 to TRBJ1-5; D call uncertain. This CDR3 region has 14 residues. The V end lost 4 bases, the J end lost 1 base, and 8 bases lay between the germline ends. The germline V gene has CDR1 MNHEY and CDR2 SMNVEV (reference sequence).

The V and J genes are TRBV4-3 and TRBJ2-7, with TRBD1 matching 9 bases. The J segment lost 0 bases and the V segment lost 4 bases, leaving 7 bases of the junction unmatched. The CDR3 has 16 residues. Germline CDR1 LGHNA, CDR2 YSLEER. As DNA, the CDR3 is TGCGCCAGCAGCCCTGACAGGGGGATTAGCTCCTACGAGCAGTACTTC. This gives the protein CASSPDRGISSYEQYF.

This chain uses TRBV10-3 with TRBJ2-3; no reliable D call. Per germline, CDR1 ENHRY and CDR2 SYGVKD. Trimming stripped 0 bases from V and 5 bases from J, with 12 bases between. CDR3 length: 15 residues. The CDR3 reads CAISESAARQDTQYF. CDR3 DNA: TGTGCCATCAGTGAGTCGGCAGCCAGGCAAGATACGCAGTATTTT.

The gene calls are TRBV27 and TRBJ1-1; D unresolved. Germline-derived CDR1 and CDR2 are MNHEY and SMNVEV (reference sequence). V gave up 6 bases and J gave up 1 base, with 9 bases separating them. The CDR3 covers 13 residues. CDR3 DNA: TGTGCCAGCAGCCTACGGGAGAACACTGAAGCTTTCTTT. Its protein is CASSLRENTEAFF.

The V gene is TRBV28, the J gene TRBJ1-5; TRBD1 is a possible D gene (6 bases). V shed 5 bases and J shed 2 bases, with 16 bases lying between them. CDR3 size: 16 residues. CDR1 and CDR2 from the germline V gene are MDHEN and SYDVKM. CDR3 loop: CASSPTKGGGNQPQHF. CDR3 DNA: TGTGCCAGCAGTCCAACCAAAGGGGGTGGCAATCAGCCCCAGCATTTT.

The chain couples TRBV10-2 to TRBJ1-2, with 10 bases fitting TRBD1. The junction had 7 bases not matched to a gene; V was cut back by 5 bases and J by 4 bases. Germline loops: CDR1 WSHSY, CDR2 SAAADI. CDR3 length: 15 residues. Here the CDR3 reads CASSPTTGGGYGYTF. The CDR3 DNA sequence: TGCGCCAGCAGTCCGACGACAGGGGGCGGCTATGGCTACACCTTC.

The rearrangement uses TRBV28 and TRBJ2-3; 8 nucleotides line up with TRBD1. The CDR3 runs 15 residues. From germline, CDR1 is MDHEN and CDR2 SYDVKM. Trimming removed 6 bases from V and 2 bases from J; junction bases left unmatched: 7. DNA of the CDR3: TGTGCCAGCAGCGGGACAGGATGGCTCACAGATACGCAGTATTTT. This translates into CASSGTGWLTDTQYF.

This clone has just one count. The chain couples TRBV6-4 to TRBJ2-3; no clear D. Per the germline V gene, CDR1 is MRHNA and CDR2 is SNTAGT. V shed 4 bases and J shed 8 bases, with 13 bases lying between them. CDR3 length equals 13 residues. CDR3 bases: TGTGCCAGCAGTGGAGACCAACACCGTACGCAGTATTTT. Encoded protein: CASSGDQHRTQYF.

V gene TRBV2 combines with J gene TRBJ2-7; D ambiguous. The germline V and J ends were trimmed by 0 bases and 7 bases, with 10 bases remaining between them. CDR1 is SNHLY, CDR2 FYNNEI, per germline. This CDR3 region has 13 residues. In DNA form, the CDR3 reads TGTGCCAGCAGTGAAGCCTGGACCCGGGAGCAGTACTTC. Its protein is CASSEAWTREQYF.